One and the same sample provided the 21 T cell receptor beta chains below, sequenced in a study of PD-1 blockade in mismatch repair-deficient tumors. Method: immunoSEQ multiplex PCR; TCRdb's copy keeps in-frame clones and lacks some. The sample has tens of thousands of clones, 75% to 90% seen once. Here the sequenced sample was PBMCs, taken less than 7 weeks after starting pembrolizumab. These receptors originate from an adult with mismatch repair-deficient cancer.

This chain connects TRBV5-6 to TRBJ1-2, with D perhaps TRBD1 (5 bases). Trimming removed 1 base at V and 3 bases at J, with 7 bases between. The germline V gene has CDR1 SGHDT and CDR2 YYEEEE. The CDR3 spans 13 residues. CDR3 amino acids: CASSLLQDYGYTF. In DNA, the CDR3 is TGTGCCAGCAGCTTGTTACAGGACTATGGCTACACCTTC.

The gene calls are TRBV6-4 and TRBJ2-1, with TRBD2 matching over 9 bases. Germline CDR1 and CDR2: MRHNA and SNTAGT. Losses at the gene ends were 3 bases for V and 4 bases for J; bases not matched to a gene: 7. The CDR3 loop spans 16 amino acids. The CDR3 DNA sequence: TGTGCCAGCAGTGAGATAGCGGGAGCGGGATACAATGAGCAGTTCTTC. It encodes CASSEIAGAGYNEQFF.

The chain joins TRBV19 to TRBJ2-2; D is perhaps TRBD1 (6 bases). The CDR3 sequence is 14 residues long. Germline values: CDR1 LNHDA, CDR2 SQIVND (reference sequence). V lost 7 bases, J lost 4 bases, and 13 bases lay in between. The CDR3 DNA follows: TGTGCCAGTAAAACGGACAGAATCACCGGGGAGCTGTTTTTT. It encodes CASKTDRITGELFF.

The chain is built from TRBV5-6 and TRBJ1-5; TRBD1 might be the D (5 bases). Germline V gene sequence: CDR1 SGHDT, CDR2 YYEEEE. Trimming shortened V by 0 bases and J by 8 bases, and 15 bases separated the two germline ends. The CDR3 is made up of 15 amino acids. CDR3 amino acids: CASSLEGRAGEPQHF. The CDR3 region has the DNA TGTGCCAGCAGCTTGGAAGGCAGGGCCGGAGAGCCCCAGCATTTT.

This clone was recorded only once. The rearrangement uses TRBV4-2 and TRBJ2-1; the D gene is possibly TRBD2 (5 bases). Germline V gene data show CDR1 as LGHNA and CDR2 as YNFKEQ. The length of the CDR3 is 15 residues. Deletions cut 4 bases from V and 0 bases from J, with 10 bases between. CDR3 residues: CASSPRGSSYNEQFF. In DNA form, the CDR3 reads TGTGCCAGCAGCCCACGAGGGAGCTCCTACAATGAGCAGTTCTTC.

The rearrangement joins TRBV11-2 to TRBJ2-7, with 7 bases aligning to TRBD1. CDR3 size: 17 residues. Germline-derived CDR1 and CDR2 are SGHAT and FQNNGV. V shed 4 bases and J 4 bases; nucleotides not matched to a gene: 16. CDR3 nucleotides: TGTGCCAGCAGCTCACTTCACCGCGACAGGGTTTCTTACGAGCAGTACTTC. It specifies CASSSLHRDRVSYEQYF.

This chain connects TRBV7-3 to TRBJ2-1; TRBD2 aligns across 8 bases. This CDR3 is 16 amino acids long. CDR1 is SGHTA, CDR2 FQGTGA, per germline. V was clipped by 1 base and J by 7 bases; unmatched bases: 9. This CDR3 is CASSLIQAGAGNEQFF. CDR3 sequence (DNA): TGTGCCAGCAGCTTAATCCAAGCGGGAGCGGGGAATGAGCAGTTCTTC.

This chain joins TRBV21-1 and TRBJ1-3; the D call in the table, TRBD1, was not verified against the DNA. TRBV21-1 is annotated as a pseudogene. This CDR3 is 15 amino acids long. The CDR3 DNA sequence: TGTGCCAGCAGCAAAAACAGGTTGAGAGGAAACACCATATATTTT. Its translation is CASSKNRLRGNTIYF.

The J gene is TRBJ2-1, the V gene TRBV11-2, with 12 nucleotides matching TRBD2. V dropped 6 bases and J dropped 4; count of bases not matched to a gene: 1. The CDR3 totals 14 residues. Germline CDR1 SGHAT, CDR2 FQNNGV. CDR3 residues: CASSGLAGYNEQFF. The CDR3 DNA sequence: TGTGCCAGCAGTGGACTAGCGGGGTACAATGAGCAGTTCTTC.

The genes are TRBV28 and TRBJ1-4; TRBD1 is a possible D gene (5 bases). V was clipped by 7 bases and J by 0 bases, with 9 bases between them. CDR3 length: 14 amino acids. In germline, CDR1 is MDHEN, CDR2 SYDVKM. This CDR3 reads CASIGAATNEKLFF. The CDR3 nucleotides read TGTGCCAGCATTGGGGCAGCAACTAATGAAAAACTGTTTTTT.

The CDR3 DNA reads as TGTGCCAGCAGCTTAAACCACGGGGGAGGTGGTGAAGCTTTCTTT. It encodes CASSLNHGGGGEAFF. V is TRBV7-3 and J is TRBJ1-1; possibly TRBD1 for D (5 bases). The CDR3 consists of 15 residues. The germline gives CDR1 SGHTA, CDR2 FQGTGA. Trimming stripped 1 base from V and 7 bases from J, with 16 bases between.

The chain combines TRBV10-2 with TRBJ2-1, with TRBD2 identical over 13 bases. Germline-derived CDR1 and CDR2 are WSHSY and SAAADI. The CDR3 has 16 residues. V lost 2 bases and J lost 6; bases outside the gene matches: 4. This CDR3 reads CASSETLAGGSNEQFF. CDR3 sequence (DNA): TGCGCCAGCAGTGAGACACTAGCGGGAGGGTCCAATGAGCAGTTCTTC.

This clone showed up just a few times. This sequence joins TRBV27 and TRBJ2-7, with D possibly being TRBD2 (6 bases). Trimming removed 4 bases from V and 2 bases from J, with 12 bases in between. This CDR3 is 14 amino acids long. Germline CDR1 is MNHEY and CDR2 is SMNVEV (reference sequence). The CDR3 coding sequence is TGTGCCAGCAGTTCCCCGACTAGGACCTACGAGCAGTACTTC. This sequence encodes CASSSPTRTYEQYF.

V and J are TRBV5-8 and TRBJ1-2; 7 bases agree with TRBD1. Germline V lookup: CDR1 SGHTS, CDR2 YDEGEE. Germline trimming cut 3 bases from V and 2 bases from J; bases unmatched to any gene: 4. This CDR3 has 14 amino acids. The CDR3: CASSSIQGNYGYTF. The CDR3 DNA is TGTGCCAGCAGCTCGATACAGGGGAACTATGGCTACACCTTC.

The chain has TRBV5-4 and TRBJ1-2, with 12 bases that match TRBD1. The ends lost 1 base at V and 3 bases at J; junction bases unmatched: 4. CDR3 size: 16 residues. Germline CDR1 and CDR2: SGHNT and YYREEE (reference sequence). The CDR3 region is CASSLWDRGPYYGYTF. DNA for the CDR3: TGTGCCAGCAGCTTGTGGGACAGGGGGCCTTACTATGGCTACACCTTC.

The J gene is TRBJ2-7, the V gene TRBV19, with TRBD1 matching over 8 bases. V shed 4 bases and J 3 bases; nucleotides not matched to a gene: 17. The CDR3 runs to 18 residues. From germline, CDR1 is LNHDA and CDR2 SQIVND (reference sequence). The CDR3 is CASSTRQGKTGRGYEQYF. CDR3 bases: TGTGCCAGTAGTACCCGACAGGGGAAAACGGGTAGAGGCTACGAGCAGTACTTC.

The rearrangement links TRBV27 to TRBJ2-7; TRBD1 aligns across 8 bases. This CDR3 is 14 amino acids long. Germline CDR1 reads MNHEY; CDR2 reads SMNVEV (reference sequence). J gave up 6 bases and V 5 bases, and 9 bases lay outside the gene matches. Here the CDR3 DNA reads TGTGCCAGCAGTCCATGGACAGGGAACTCCGAGCAGTACTTC. It translates to CASSPWTGNSEQYF.

This chain joins TRBV27 and TRBJ2-1; D is undetermined. The CDR3 loop spans 13 amino acids. Germline-derived CDR1 and CDR2 are MNHEY and SMNVEV (reference sequence). Between the trimmed V and J ends, which lost 2 bases and 9 bases, there was a span of 11 bases. CDR3 sequence reads: CASSLNLLREQFF. CDR3 DNA: TGTGCCAGCAGTTTAAATCTTTTGCGTGAGCAGTTCTTC.

The sample holds one count of this clone. The chain recombines TRBV7-3 with TRBJ2-1; 10 nucleotides align to TRBD2. V shed 3 bases, J shed 9 bases, and the junction held 11 bases outside the gene matches. This CDR3 is built from 16 residues. Looked up from germline, CDR1 is SGHTA and CDR2 is FQGTGA. The CDR3 region is CASSFGPGLALSEQFF. The CDR3 nucleotides are TGTGCCAGCAGCTTTGGGCCGGGACTAGCGTTGAGTGAGCAGTTCTTC.

J is TRBJ1-2 and V is TRBV23-1, with 8 bases matching TRBD1. Being an ORF, TRBV23-1 has a function that is uncertain. This CDR3 has 16 amino acids. J gave up 4 bases and V 9 bases, and 16 bases lay outside the gene matches. The DNA for the CDR3 is TGCGCCAGTCCTCCAGGGGGCTACTTCAAGTTCTATGGCTACACCTTC. Protein product: CASPPGGYFKFYGYTF.

V is TRBV2 and J is TRBJ1-3; TRBD1 matches 8 bases. Looked up from germline, CDR1 is SNHLY and CDR2 is FYNNEI. The CDR3 has 15 residues. Unmatched junction bases numbered 6, after V lost 4 bases and J lost 4 bases. The CDR3 here is CASSAAGGLGNTIYF. For the CDR3, the DNA is TGTGCCAGCAGTGCCGCAGGGGGCTTGGGAAACACCATATATTTT.